This T cell receptor (beta chain) was identified in a study of cytomegalovirus exposure and HLA in healthy donors. Profiling relied on immunoSEQ multiplex PCR, and the TCRdb table lists in-frame clones only, not all of them. The data hold more than 95,000 clones, with just under 95% observed a single time. The donors formed part of the roughly 120-subject validation cohort, distinct from the approximately 630-subject first cohort. Study-wide points: TCR clusters originating in the first cohort tended to co-occur in the approximately 130 validation repertoires, according to a later analysis.

As regards this clone: Its cognate antigen is unknown.

What was sequenced was PBMCs. This clonotype was obtained from a woman between 18 and 29 years old in good health and CMV-seronegative.

The CDR3 DNA reads TGTGCCAGCTCACCGCAGGGGGCGGATCAGCCCCAGCATTTT. The encoded protein is CASSPQGADQPQHF. J is TRBJ1-5 and V is TRBV7-9, with TRBD1 matching 8 bases. The V gene end was trimmed by 8 bases and the J gene end by 5 bases; junction bases not matched to a gene: 8. The CDR3 totals 14 residues. CDR1 SEHNR and CDR2 FQNEAQ come from the germline V gene (reference sequence).